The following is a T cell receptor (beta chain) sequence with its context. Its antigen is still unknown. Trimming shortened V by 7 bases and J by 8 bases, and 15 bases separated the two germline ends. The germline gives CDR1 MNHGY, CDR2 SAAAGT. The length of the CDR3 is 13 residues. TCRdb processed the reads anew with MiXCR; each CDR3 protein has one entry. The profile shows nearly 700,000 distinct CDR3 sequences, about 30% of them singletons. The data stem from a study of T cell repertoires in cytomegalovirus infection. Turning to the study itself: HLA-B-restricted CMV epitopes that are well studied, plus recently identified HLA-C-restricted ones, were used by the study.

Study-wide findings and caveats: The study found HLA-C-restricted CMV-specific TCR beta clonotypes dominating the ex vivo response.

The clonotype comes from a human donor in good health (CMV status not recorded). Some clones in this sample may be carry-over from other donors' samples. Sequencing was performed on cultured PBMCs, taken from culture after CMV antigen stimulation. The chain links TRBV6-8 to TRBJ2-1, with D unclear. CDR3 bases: TGTGCCAGCATCTCCCCCGGTGGTGATGAGCAGTTCTTC. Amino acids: CASISPGGDEQFF.